One and the same sample provided the 2 T cell receptor beta chains below, sequenced in a study of beta chain features in type 1 diabetes. Every isolated RNA sample was fully reverse transcribed, so sequencing captured expressed TCRB transcripts. Clones were read by immunoSEQ multiplex PCR, and TCRdb kept only the in-frame ones, dropping some. The data contain about 130,000 clones, around a tenth of them singletons. Sequencing was carried out using central memory CD4+ T cells from blood. The source of these receptors is a man younger than 35 in good health.

This clone has just a few counts. The chain has TRBV6-1 and TRBJ1-5; tentatively, D is TRBD1 (5 bases). V was shortened by 1 base and J by 2 bases, with 9 bases between the two germline ends. CDR3 length: 15 amino acids. Per germline, CDR1 MNHNS and CDR2 SASEGT. The CDR3 reads CASSEVTGRNQPQHF. CDR3 coding DNA: TGTGCCAGCAGTGAAGTTACAGGACGCAATCAGCCCCAGCATTTT.

This clone has a handful of counts. V is TRBV30 and J is TRBJ1-2, with D uncertain. CDR1 and CDR2 from the germline V gene are GTSNPN and SVGIG (reference sequence). This CDR3 is 13 amino acids long. The V gene lost 4 bases and the J gene lost 3 bases, with 12 bases spanning the gap. DNA for the CDR3: TGTGCCTGGATTCGGAGGCAACACTATGGCTACACCTTC. This codes for CAWIRRQHYGYTF. The whole variable domain, remainder taken from reference TRBV30 and TRBJ1-2, is SQTIHQWPATLVQPVGSPLSLECTVEGTSNPNLYWYRQAAGRGLQLLFYSVGIGQISSEVPQNLSASRPQDRQFILSSKKLLLSDSGFYLCAWIRRQHYGYTFGSGTRLTVV.